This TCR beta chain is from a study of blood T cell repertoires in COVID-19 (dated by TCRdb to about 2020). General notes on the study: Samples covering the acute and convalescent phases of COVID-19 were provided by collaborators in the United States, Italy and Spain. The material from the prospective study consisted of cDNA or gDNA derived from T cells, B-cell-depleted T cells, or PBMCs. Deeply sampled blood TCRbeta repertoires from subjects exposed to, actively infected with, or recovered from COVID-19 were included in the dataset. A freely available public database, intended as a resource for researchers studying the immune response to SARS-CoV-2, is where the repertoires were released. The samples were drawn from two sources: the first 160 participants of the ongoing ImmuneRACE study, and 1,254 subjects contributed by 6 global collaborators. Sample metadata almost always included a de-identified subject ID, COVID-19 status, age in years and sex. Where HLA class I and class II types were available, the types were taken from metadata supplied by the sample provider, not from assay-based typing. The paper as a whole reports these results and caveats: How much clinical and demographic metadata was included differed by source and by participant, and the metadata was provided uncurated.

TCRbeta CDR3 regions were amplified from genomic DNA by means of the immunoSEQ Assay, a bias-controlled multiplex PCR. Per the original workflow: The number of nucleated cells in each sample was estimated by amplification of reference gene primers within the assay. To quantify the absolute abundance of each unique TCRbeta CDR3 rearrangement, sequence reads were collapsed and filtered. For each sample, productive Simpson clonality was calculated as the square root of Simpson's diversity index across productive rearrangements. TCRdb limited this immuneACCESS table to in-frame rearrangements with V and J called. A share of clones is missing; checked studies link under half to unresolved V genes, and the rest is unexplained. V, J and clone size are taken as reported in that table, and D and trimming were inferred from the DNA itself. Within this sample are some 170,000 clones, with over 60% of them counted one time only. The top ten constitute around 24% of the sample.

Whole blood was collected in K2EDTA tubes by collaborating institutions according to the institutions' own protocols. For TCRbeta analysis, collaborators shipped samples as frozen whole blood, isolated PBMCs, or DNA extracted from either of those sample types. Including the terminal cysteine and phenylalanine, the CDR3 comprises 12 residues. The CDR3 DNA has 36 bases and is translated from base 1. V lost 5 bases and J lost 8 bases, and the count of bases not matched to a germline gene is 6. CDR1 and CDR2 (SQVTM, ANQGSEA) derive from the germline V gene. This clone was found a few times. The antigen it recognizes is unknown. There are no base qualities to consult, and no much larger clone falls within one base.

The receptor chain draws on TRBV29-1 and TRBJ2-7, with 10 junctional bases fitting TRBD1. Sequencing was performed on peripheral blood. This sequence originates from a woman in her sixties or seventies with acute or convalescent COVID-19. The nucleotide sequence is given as TGCAGCGTTCGCGGACAGGGGGGGAAGCAGTACTTC. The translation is CSVRGQGGKQYF.